One TCR beta chain is described in this entry. Its cognate antigen is unknown. This sample was included in a study of cytomegalovirus exposure and HLA in healthy donors. Findings and caveats of the study: In vitro work confirmed that three CMV-associated chains recognize CMV antigens.

The study ran its PCR with 60 Vbeta and 13 Jbeta primers. Assay used: immunoSEQ multiplex PCR; TCRdb lists only in-frame clones, some missing. Listed are around 77,000 clones; roughly an eighth falls within the top ten. This CDR3 has 14 residues. The germline V gene encodes CDR1 SNHLY and CDR2 FYNNEI. V dropped 6 bases and J dropped 5; count of bases not matched to a gene: 4. The V gene is TRBV2, the J gene TRBJ2-3, with 11 nucleotides matching TRBD2. This clonotype originated in a man in his fifties in good health and CMV-seropositive. Sequenced material: PBMCs. The CDR3 DNA follows: TGTGCCAGCAGACCGCTAGCGGGGGGAGATACGCAGTATTTT. This codes for CASRPLAGGDTQYF.